The TCR beta chain described here comes from a study of T cells in Graves' hyperthyroidism and ophthalmopathy. The overall study: Peripheral blood was taken when the disease was first diagnosed, before any treatment began. Points from the study as a whole: A model built on 13 V-J features separated ophthalmopathy from stable hyperthyroidism.

The sample holds a few counts of this clonotype. Its antigen is as yet unknown. CDR1 is LNHDA, CDR2 SQIVND, per germline (reference sequence). The CDR3 spans 15 residues. J gave up 8 bases and V 7 bases, and 10 bases lay outside the gene matches. Using RNA transcripts as the source, TCR beta CDR3 regions were amplified. Using the HTBI primer set, a first-round RT-PCR was run on the TCR CDR3. MiXCR, run by TCRdb on the multiplex PCR reads, gives a single entry per CDR3 protein. The sample contains approximately 640,000 distinct CDR3 sequences, 15% to 20% of which appear only once. Sequencing input: blood. V usage is TRBV19 and J usage is TRBJ2-1, with TRBD2 matching over 11 bases. The sequence was obtained from a man aged 45-60 years with Graves' hyperthyroidism. The CDR3 bases are TGTGCCAGTACGGTAGCGGGAGGGAAGAGTGATGAGCAGTTCTTC. Its translation is CASTVAGGKSDEQFF. The complete variable domain, with remaining parts taken from reference TRBV19 and TRBJ2-1, reads DGGITQSPKYLFRKEGQNVTLSCEQNLNHDAMYWYRQDPGQGLRLIYYSQIVNDFQKGDIAEGYSVSREKKESFPLTVTSAQKNPTAFYLCASTVAGGKSDEQFFGPGTRLTVL.